The T cell receptor (beta chain) under discussion was sequenced for a study of T cell responses to AZD1222 COVID-19 vaccine (dated by TCRdb to the early 2020s). Notes on the research overall: TCR sequencing covered 230 or so trial participants: 200 to 220 given two doses of AZD1222 and approximately 26 given two doses of MenACWY control vaccine. Enrollment into the trials was organized by age into subgroups of 18-55, 56-69 and 70-plus years, and those subgroups contained approximately 160, 26 and 62 TCR-sequenced participants, respectively. Overall study results and their limits: Nearly half of unique spike-specific TCRs reportedly recognized epitopes outside regions mutated in the B.1.351 and B.1.1.7 variants. Because no day 14 peak-response samples were available, the repertoires could be characterized only after the peak T cell response. Conclusions about previously exposed vaccinees are limited because only five to seven AZD1222 recipients were SARS-CoV-2 seropositive at baseline. After two AZD1222 doses, both the breadth and the depth of spike-specific TCRs were significantly higher than at day 0 and than in MenACWY recipients. Vaccine-associated CD4 TCRs spanned the whole spike protein, with dominant responses in regions 160-218 and 743-854. In the small 56-69-year group, the increase in depth fell short of significance, most likely because of low power. Most participants were white British and females outnumbered males, and the authors suggested that clonal diversity may have been underestimated.

In the paper's terms, the time point label means: baseline before first vaccination. The treatment or condition label of this sample denotes: meningococcal conjugate vaccine given as trial control. Samples from vaccinated people were obtained from the UK trials COV001 and COV002, which included a single-blind randomized controlled phase 2/3 trial of AZD1222 (ChAdOx1 nCoV-19) in healthy adults. For TCRbeta chain sequencing, PBMC samples were collected from trial participants at day 0 and at day 28 after the second dose. Turning to this clone: The specificity of this receptor is unknown. Base qualities are not recorded, but no much larger clone differs from it by a single base.

The CDR3 regions of human TCRbeta chains were analyzed by immunosequencing. The paper's data handling went like this. Repertoire TCRs were matched against a reference library of SARS-CoV-2-specific TCRs generated with the MIRA antigen-specificity platform. Breadth was defined as the fraction of unique TCRs that were SARS-CoV-2-associated, and depth was defined as the fraction of total T cells that were SARS-CoV-2-associated. Using the MIRA data, each spike-specific TCR was assigned both to the spike region to which the TCR was reactive and to a CD4 or CD8 class. Log10-transformed breadth and depth values were compared by one-way ANOVA with Sidak's multiple comparisons tests. TCRdb took over this immuneACCESS table, retaining in-frame rearrangements with V and J assigned. Such tables are incomplete; in checked studies, under half of the missing clones stem from an unresolved V gene, and the remainder is unexplained. D and trimming come from the DNA, and the V and J calls and clone size come from that table. In this sample the table shows around 160,000 clones, around 90% of which occur a single time. The ten most abundant clones make up about 3% of the sample.

The origin of this receptor is an adult in good health. Sequenced here: peripheral blood, sampled on day 0 of MenACWY control vaccination.

The CDR3 amino acid sequence is: CASSFEERSYEQYF. The nucleotide sequence is given as TGTGCCAGCAGTTTTGAAGAGAGGTCCTACGAGCAGTACTTC. The V and J segments used are TRBV27 and TRBJ2-7; the D gene cannot be resolved reliably. The trim is 3 bases for V and 1 base for J, with a gap of 10 bases between the germline ends. The CDR3 runs 14 residues from the cysteine to the phenylalanine. Only the CDR3 region is kept as DNA, spanning 42 bases read in frame from base 1. The germline V gene (reference sequence) gives CDR1 as MNHEY and CDR2 as SMNVEV.